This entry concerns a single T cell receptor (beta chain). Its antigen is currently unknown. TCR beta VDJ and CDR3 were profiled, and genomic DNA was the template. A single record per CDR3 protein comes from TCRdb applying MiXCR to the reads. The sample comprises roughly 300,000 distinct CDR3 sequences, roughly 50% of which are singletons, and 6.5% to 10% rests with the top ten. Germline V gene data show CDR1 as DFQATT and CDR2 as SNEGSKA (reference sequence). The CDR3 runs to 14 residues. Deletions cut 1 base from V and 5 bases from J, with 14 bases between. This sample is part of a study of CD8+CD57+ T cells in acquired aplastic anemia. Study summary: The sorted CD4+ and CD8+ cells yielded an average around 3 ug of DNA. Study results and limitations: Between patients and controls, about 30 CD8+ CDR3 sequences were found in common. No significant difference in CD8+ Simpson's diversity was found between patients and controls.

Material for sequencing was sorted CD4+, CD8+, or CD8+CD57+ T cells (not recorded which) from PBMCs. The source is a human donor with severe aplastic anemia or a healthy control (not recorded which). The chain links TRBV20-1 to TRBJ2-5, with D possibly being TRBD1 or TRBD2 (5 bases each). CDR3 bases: TGCAGTGCTAGAGTTTTTCGGGACGAGGAGACCCAGTACTTC. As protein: CSARVFRDEETQYF.